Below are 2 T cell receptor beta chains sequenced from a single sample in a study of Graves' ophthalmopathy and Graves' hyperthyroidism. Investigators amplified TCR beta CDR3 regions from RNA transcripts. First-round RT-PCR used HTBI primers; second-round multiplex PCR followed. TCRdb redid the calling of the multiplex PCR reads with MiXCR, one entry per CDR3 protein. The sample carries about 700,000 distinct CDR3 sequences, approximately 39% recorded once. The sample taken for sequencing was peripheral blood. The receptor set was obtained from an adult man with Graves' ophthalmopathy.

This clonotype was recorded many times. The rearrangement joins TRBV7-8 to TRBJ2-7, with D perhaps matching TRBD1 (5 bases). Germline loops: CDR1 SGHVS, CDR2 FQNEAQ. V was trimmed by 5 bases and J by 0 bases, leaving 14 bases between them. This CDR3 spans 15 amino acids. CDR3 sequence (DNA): TGTGCCAGCAGCCCAGGGTTAGCTGGCTCCTACGAGCAGTACTTC. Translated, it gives CASSPGLAGSYEQYF.

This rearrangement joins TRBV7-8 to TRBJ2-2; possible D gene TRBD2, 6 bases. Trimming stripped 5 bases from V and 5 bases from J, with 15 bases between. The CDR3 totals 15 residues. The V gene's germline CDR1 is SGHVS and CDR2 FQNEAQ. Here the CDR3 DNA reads TGTGCCAGCAGCCCGGGACTTCTGAGGACCGGGGAGCTGTTTTTT. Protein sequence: CASSPGLLRTGELFF.